The count of the clone carrying this TCR beta chain is one. The data belong to a study of blood T cell repertoires in COVID-19. Study at large: COVID-19 samples, acute and convalescent, were from the United States, Italy and Spain.

The CDR3 runs to 12 residues. Germline V CDR1 and CDR2: SGHVS, FQNEAQ. Trimming removed 8 bases from V and 3 bases from J, with 8 bases in between. The repertoire was sequenced with immunoSEQ multiplex PCR; TCRdb's copy has only in-frame clones and lacks some. The data contain roughly 110,000 clones, about 89% of them seen just once; the ten biggest clones take up approximately 4%. The sample consisted of peripheral blood. The chain joins TRBV7-8 to TRBJ2-1; D is undetermined. This receptor was taken from a man in his forties with acute or convalescent COVID-19. CDR3 in amino acids: CASVPDYNEQFF. CDR3 nucleotide sequence: TGTGCCAGCGTTCCAGACTACAATGAGCAGTTCTTC.